Presented here are 3 T cell receptor beta chains from one specimen sequenced in a study of Ad26.COV2.S vaccination and SARS-CoV-2 variants (TCRdb year 2021). To prepare the library, the immunoSEQ multiplex PCR assay was applied. Held by TCRdb, this immuneACCESS table contains in-frame sequences only and omits some clones. Under half of the omission traces to an unresolved V gene where checked; the cause of the rest is unknown. In this sample the table shows around 370,000 clones, just over 90% of which occur a single time. The top ten clonotypes cover around 4% of the sample. The sample's time point, from its label and the paper: individuals recovered from natural SARS-CoV-2 infection. Sequencing was performed on peripheral blood, taken after recovery from COVID-19. The origin of the receptors is a human donor who had recovered from COVID-19.

The rearrangement links TRBV14 to TRBJ1-6; TRBD1 matches at 8 bases. The length of the CDR3 is 18 residues. Germline V gene data show CDR1 as SGHDN and CDR2 as FVKESK. V gave up 2 bases and J gave up 0 bases; unmatched junction bases: 6. CDR3 sequence (DNA): TGTGCCAGCAGCCAACGACAGGGGCGAAACTCCTATAATTCACCCCTCCACTTT. It translates to CASSQRQGRNSYNSPLHF.

This chain uses TRBV5-6 with TRBJ1-5; D is ambiguous. The length of the CDR3 is 14 residues. Germline CDR1 and CDR2: SGHDT and YYEEEE. The V end was cut by 3 bases, the J end by 3 bases, with 10 bases between. For the CDR3, the DNA is TGTGCCAGCAGCTCGGGGTGGGACAATCAGCCCCAGCATTTT. Translated: CASSSGWDNQPQHF.

Only a few counts were recorded for this clone. The chain employs TRBV7-8 and TRBJ2-1; D is ambiguous. Trimming took 5 bases from V and 6 from J, leaving 8 bases between them. The CDR3 covers 12 residues. Germline CDR1 SGHVS, CDR2 FQNEAQ. The CDR3 DNA is TGTGCCAGCAGCCTGCGACCCAATGAGCAGTTCTTC. This sequence encodes CASSLRPNEQFF.